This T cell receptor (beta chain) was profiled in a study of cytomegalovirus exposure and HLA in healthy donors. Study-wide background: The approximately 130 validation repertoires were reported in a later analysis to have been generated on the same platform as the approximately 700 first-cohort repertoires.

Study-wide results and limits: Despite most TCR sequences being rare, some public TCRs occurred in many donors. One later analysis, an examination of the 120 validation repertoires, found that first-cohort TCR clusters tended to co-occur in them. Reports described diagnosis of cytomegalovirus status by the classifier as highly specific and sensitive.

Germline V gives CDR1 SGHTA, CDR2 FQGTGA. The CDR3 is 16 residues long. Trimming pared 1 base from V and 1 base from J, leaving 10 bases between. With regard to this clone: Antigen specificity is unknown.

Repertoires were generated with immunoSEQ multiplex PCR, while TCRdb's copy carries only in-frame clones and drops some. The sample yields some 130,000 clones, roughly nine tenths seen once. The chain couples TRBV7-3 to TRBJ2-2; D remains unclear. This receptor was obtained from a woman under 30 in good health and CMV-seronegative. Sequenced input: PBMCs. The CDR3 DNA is TGTGCCAGCAGCTTAAACACGGCAGGGAACACCGGGGAGCTGTTTTTT. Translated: CASSLNTAGNTGELFF.